This TCR beta chain was observed in a study of vaccination effects on CD4 cells after COVID-19. The study's findings and limits: Convalescents' spike-reactive clones after vaccination were mainly made up of new clones that the vaccine induced. Infection-derived and vaccine-derived clones contracted markedly late after vaccination.

Ahead of sequencing, the ViraFEST assay grew antigen-specific CD4+ T cells using viral peptide pools. Investigators separated out CD4+ T cells once approximately 9 days of culture had passed. Infection dated between March and December 2020, before the Alpha, Beta and Delta variants reached the United States. Cultures of 2 million or so PBMC per well contained approximately 10 IU/ml IL-2 plus 10 ug/ml peptides. The authors replaced half the medium with IL-2 medium on days 3 and 7. About this clone itself: Antigen unknown.

The CDR3 spans 16 residues. Per the germline V gene, CDR1 is SGDLS and CDR2 is YYNGEE. The V and J ends lost 3 bases and 0 bases respectively, with 14 bases between them. The repertoire was sequenced with immunoSEQ multiplex PCR; TCRdb's copy has only in-frame clones and lacks some. The sample includes 40,000 to 50,000 clones, approximately 70% of them seen just once. The genes are TRBV9 and TRBJ2-3; D may be TRBD1 (5 bases). The receptor was isolated from a human donor who had a prior SARS-CoV-2 infection. Sequencing was performed on CD4+ T cells from PBMCs cultured with a peptide pool, taken before COVID-19 vaccination. The CDR3: CASSGRQITSTDTQYF. The DNA for the CDR3 is TGTGCCAGCAGCGGACGACAGATAACTAGCACAGATACGCAGTATTTT. The full variable domain, in which reference TRBV9 and TRBJ2-3 provide the parts outside the CDR3, is DSGVTQTPKHLITATGQRVTLRCSPRSGDLSVYWYQQSLDQGLQFLIQYYNGEERAKGNILERFSAQQFPDLHSELNLSSLELGDSALYFCASSGRQITSTDTQYFGPGTRLTVL.